The 20 T cell receptor beta chains reported below all come from one sample, sequenced in a study of memory CD4+ T cells and cytomegalovirus serostatus. The repertoire was sequenced with immunoSEQ multiplex PCR; TCRdb's copy has only in-frame clones and lacks some. The sample lists more than 40,000 clones; approximately 80% were seen once. Single viable CD3+CD4+CD8-CD45RO+ cells were sorted as the memory CD4+ T cells. Sequencing input: memory CD4+ T cells from blood. These receptors were collected from an adult in good health and CMV-seronegative.

This clone was seen only once. V and J are TRBV23-1 and TRBJ2-5, with a possible D match to TRBD2 (6 bases). TRBV23-1 qualifies as an ORF whose function is uncertain. V was trimmed by 3 bases and J by 2 bases, leaving 13 bases between them. The CDR3 spans 15 residues. In DNA, the CDR3 is TGCGCCAGCAGTCACGGAGGGAGGCGGCAAGAGACCCAGTACTTC. The encoded protein is CASSHGGRRQETQYF.

This clone turned up a few times. The chain employs TRBV5-6 and TRBJ1-5, with 8 bases matching TRBD1. V lost 4 bases to trimming and J lost 4 bases; unmatched junction nucleotides: 13. CDR3 length: 17 residues. Germline-derived CDR1 and CDR2 are SGHDT and YYEEEE. The CDR3 protein is CASSPWTGSGPNQPQHF. CDR3 nucleotide sequence: TGTGCCAGCAGCCCCTGGACAGGGTCAGGCCCTAATCAGCCCCAGCATTTT.

The chain links TRBV5-4 to TRBJ2-3; D might be TRBD1 (5 bases). The CDR3 is made up of 15 amino acids. Trimming took off 4 bases at V and 0 bases at J, with 12 bases between the two ends. The germline gives CDR1 SGHNT, CDR2 YYREEE (reference sequence). The CDR3: CASSGALTSTDTQYF. The DNA for the CDR3 is TGTGCCAGCAGCGGGGCCTTAACTAGCACAGATACGCAGTATTTT.

This sequence joins TRBV7-2 and TRBJ2-7; 10 bases align to TRBD1. V lost 5 bases to trimming and J lost 7 bases; unmatched junction nucleotides: 14. This CDR3 contains 16 residues. Germline CDR1 SGHTA, CDR2 FQGNSA. In DNA form, the CDR3 reads TGTGCCAGCAGCCCGCGGACAGGGGGAGGGATATTGGAGCAGTACTTC. It translates to CASSPRTGGGILEQYF.

The chain uses TRBV7-2 and TRBJ2-5; 8 bases agree with TRBD1. This CDR3 contains 13 residues. V shed 5 bases and J 5 bases; nucleotides not matched to a gene: 4. Germline V gene lookup returns CDR1 SGHTA and CDR2 FQGNSA. CDR3 region: CASSTRGRETQYF. The CDR3 DNA reads as TGTGCCAGCAGCACCAGGGGGCGGGAGACCCAGTACTTC.

The rearrangement links TRBV7-8 to TRBJ1-4; possibly TRBD1 for D (5 bases). This CDR3 spans 14 amino acids. The V gene's germline CDR1 is SGHVS and CDR2 FQNEAQ. Trimming removed 6 bases at V and 3 bases at J, with 11 bases between. The CDR3 DNA reads TGTGCCAGCAGGAGGGGTTCGCCTAATGAAAAACTGTTTTTT. Its translation: CASRRGSPNEKLFF.

V gene TRBV19 combines with J gene TRBJ2-2; D unclear. The V gene lost 3 bases and the J gene lost 8 bases, with 13 bases spanning the gap. The CDR3 has 14 residues. Germline V CDR1 and CDR2: LNHDA, SQIVND (reference sequence). CDR3 sequence reads: CASSIVSVRGELFF. In DNA form, the CDR3 reads TGTGCCAGTAGTATTGTCAGTGTGCGAGGGGAGCTGTTTTTT.

This clone was detected only a few times. V usage is TRBV5-6 and J usage is TRBJ2-2, with D hard to call. The germline CDR1 and CDR2 sequences are SGHDT and YYEEEE. Trimming pared 4 bases from V and 1 base from J, leaving 17 bases between. CDR3 length: 17 residues. This CDR3 reads CASSQGLGRLNTGELFF. CDR3 coding DNA: TGTGCCAGCAGCCAAGGTCTCGGACGATTGAACACCGGGGAGCTGTTTTTT.

This clone has a single count. The chain joins TRBV5-1 to TRBJ2-1; 9 positions agree with TRBD2. The CDR3 sequence is 15 residues long. Losses at the gene ends were 0 bases for V and 5 bases for J; bases not matched to a gene: 3. Germline loops: CDR1 SGHRS, CDR2 YFSETQ. The CDR3 region has the DNA TGCGCCAGCAGCTTGGGGTCTAGCGGGGACAATGAGCAGTTCTTC. This translates into CASSLGSSGDNEQFF.

The gene calls are TRBV6-5 and TRBJ2-1; D not resolved. The ends were cut back, 3 bases at V and 4 bases at J, with 10 bases in the middle. The CDR3 is made up of 14 amino acids. The germline V gene encodes CDR1 MNHEY and CDR2 SVGAGI. The DNA of the CDR3 is TGTGCCAGCAGTTATACGAGGACGTACAATGAGCAGTTCTTC. It is translated as CASSYTRTYNEQFF.

The chain recombines TRBV7-2 with TRBJ2-7; D gene ambiguous. In germline, CDR1 is SGHTA, CDR2 FQGNSA. Trimming cost V 2 bases and J 4 bases, with 12 bases left between them. The CDR3 totals 14 residues. The CDR3 coding sequence is TGTGCCAGCAGCTTAATGCTAGGCCCTTACGAGCAGTACTTC. This translates into CASSLMLGPYEQYF.

The chain employs TRBV5-1 and TRBJ1-3, with D perhaps TRBD1 (5 bases). The V end was cut by 3 bases, the J end by 4 bases, with 23 bases between. The CDR3 consists of 18 residues. CDR1 SGHRS and CDR2 YFSETQ come from the germline V gene. CDR3 DNA sequence: TGCGCCAGCAGCTATCGTACAGGTGCGGGGTCGTACGGAAACACCATATATTTT. Translated: CASSYRTGAGSYGNTIYF.

This sequence joins TRBV6-1 and TRBJ2-7; no clear D. Trimming pared 6 bases from V and 3 bases from J, leaving 12 bases between. CDR3 length equals 13 residues. The germline CDR1 and CDR2 sequences are MNHNS and SASEGT. The CDR3 region is CASRLPPNYEQYF. The CDR3 DNA sequence: TGTGCCAGCAGACTACCACCGAACTACGAGCAGTACTTC.

The CDR3 sequence is CASSMGGEGFNEQYF. In DNA form, the CDR3 reads TGTGCCAGTAGTATGGGAGGAGAGGGATTCAACGAGCAGTACTTC. The J gene is TRBJ2-7, the V gene TRBV19, with D perhaps matching TRBD2 (6 bases). There are 15 residues in the CDR3. The V end lost 3 bases, the J end lost 5 bases, and 17 bases lay between the germline ends. Germline CDR1 is LNHDA and CDR2 is SQIVND (reference sequence).

CDR3 region: CASRRQGMGTDTQYF. The CDR3 DNA reads as TGTGCCAGCAGGCGACAGGGCATGGGCACAGATACGCAGTATTTT. This chain joins TRBV7-2 and TRBJ2-3, with TRBD1 matching over 7 bases. Trimming cost V 6 bases and J 1 base; bases outside gene matches: 7. Germline V CDR1 and CDR2: SGHTA, FQGNSA. The CDR3 covers 15 residues.

This clone was counted only a few times. The gene calls are TRBV15 and TRBJ1-5; D is unresolved. This CDR3 comprises 13 residues. The germline V gene encodes CDR1 LNHNV and CDR2 YYDKDF (reference sequence). V gave up 0 bases and J gave up 9 bases, with 9 bases separating them. The CDR3 nucleotides are TGTGCCACCAGCAGAGACGAGGGTCGGCCCCAGCATTTT. Amino acid sequence: CATSRDEGRPQHF.

Details on this clone: At the DNA level, this CDR3 is encoded by other sequences in the same sample as well. This chain connects TRBV25-1 to TRBJ2-7; D possibly matches TRBD1 or TRBD2 (5 bases each). From germline, CDR1 is MGHDK and CDR2 SYGVNS. V lost 4 bases, J lost 3 bases, and 13 bases lay in between. The CDR3 runs 14 residues. CDR3 sequence: CASSGQGALYEQYF. The CDR3 bases are TGTGCCAGCAGTGGGCAGGGAGCCCTCTACGAGCAGTACTTC.

This clone was counted a few times. The rearrangement joins TRBV19 to TRBJ1-1; 9 nucleotides match TRBD1. The CDR3 extends over 17 amino acids. Germline V gene data show CDR1 as LNHDA and CDR2 as SQIVND (reference sequence). Germline trimming cut 5 bases from V and 1 base from J; bases unmatched to any gene: 11. DNA for the CDR3: TGTGCCAGTAGTTCCGGGACAGGGCGACGAAGGAACACTGAAGCTTTCTTT. It encodes CASSSGTGRRRNTEAFF.

The chain joins TRBV30 to TRBJ2-3; 7 bases fit TRBD2. The CDR3 consists of 15 residues. Germline V gives CDR1 GTSNPN, CDR2 SVGIG (reference sequence). Trimming at V came to 2 bases and at J to 1 base, leaving 6 bases not matched to a gene. The CDR3 DNA is TGTGCCTGGAGTCCAGGAGGGAGGGGCACAGATACGCAGTATTTT. Translated, it gives CAWSPGGRGTDTQYF.

The CDR3 bases are TGTGCCAGCAGTTCCCCTAGCGGGATTCCTTACGAGCAGTACTTC. Translating gives CASSSPSGIPYEQYF. The chain joins TRBV28 to TRBJ2-7; 9 nucleotides agree with TRBD2. V lost 4 bases and J lost 4; bases outside the gene matches: 8. Germline CDR1 is MDHEN and CDR2 is SYDVKM. This CDR3 is built from 15 residues.